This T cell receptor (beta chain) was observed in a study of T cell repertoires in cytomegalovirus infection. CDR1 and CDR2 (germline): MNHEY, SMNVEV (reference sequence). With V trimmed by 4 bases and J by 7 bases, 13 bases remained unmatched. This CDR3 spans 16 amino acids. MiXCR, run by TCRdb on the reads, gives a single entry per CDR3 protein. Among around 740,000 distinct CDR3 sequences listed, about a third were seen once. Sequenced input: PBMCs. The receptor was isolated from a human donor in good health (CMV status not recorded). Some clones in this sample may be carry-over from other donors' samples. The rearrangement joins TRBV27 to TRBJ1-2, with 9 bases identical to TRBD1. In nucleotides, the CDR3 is TGTGCCAGCAGTTCACCGAGGACAGGGGAAGTAACTGGCTACACCTTC. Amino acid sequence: CASSSPRTGEVTGYTF.